This T cell receptor (beta chain) was profiled in a study of cytomegalovirus exposure and HLA in healthy donors. General observations from the study: One variant, a missense change in DCLRE1C, was linked in a later analysis to TCR beta V- and J-gene trimming.

Germline V lookup: CDR1 SGHVS, CDR2 FNYEAQ. This CDR3 spans 16 amino acids. The trim removed 0 bases at V and 6 bases at J, leaving 5 bases unmatched. Both 60 Vbeta primers and 13 Jbeta primers went into the PCR. Profiled with immunoSEQ multiplex PCR; TCRdb holds only in-frame clones, not every one. This sample carries fewer than 350,000 clones, 85% to 90% of them seen once, and the ten largest clones take about 2.5%. As concerns this clone: The antigen is not known.

Sequences were obtained from PBMCs. This clonotype was obtained from a young woman in good health and CMV-seronegative. This chain joins TRBV7-6 and TRBJ2-1; 10 bases map to TRBD1. Here the CDR3 reads CASSLARTGGVNEQFF. The CDR3 bases are TGTGCCAGCAGCTTAGCAAGGACAGGGGGTGTCAATGAGCAGTTCTTC.